What follows are 15 T cell receptor beta chains derived from one specimen sequenced in a study of cytomegalovirus exposure and HLA in healthy donors. TCRdb keeps only in-frame clones here, not all; method: immunoSEQ multiplex PCR. Of fewer than 250,000 clones in the sample, 80% to 90% were seen once. Sequencing was done on a sample of PBMCs. Receptors were obtained from a man between 18 and 35 years old in good health and CMV-seronegative.

The chain has TRBV6-1 and TRBJ1-5, with D perhaps TRBD1 (5 bases). CDR1 is MNHNS, CDR2 SASEGT, per germline. This CDR3 is built from 13 residues. Trimming pared 4 bases from V and 3 bases from J, leaving 7 bases between. The chain's CDR3 is CASSGTINQPQHF. The CDR3 region has the DNA TGTGCCAGCAGTGGGACAATCAATCAGCCCCAGCATTTT.

This clone appeared a few times. The V and J genes are TRBV4-3 and TRBJ1-5, with 7 positions matching TRBD1. The CDR3 is 15 amino acids. After removal of 1 base from V and 7 bases from J, the junction contained 7 bases not matched to a gene. Germline lookup yields CDR1 LGHNA and CDR2 YSLEER. The chain's CDR3 is CASSQVRGAGQPQHF. The CDR3 DNA reads as TGCGCCAGCAGCCAAGTCAGGGGGGCGGGGCAGCCCCAGCATTTT.

The V and J genes are TRBV28 and TRBJ2-2, with D hard to call. Per the germline V gene, CDR1 is MDHEN and CDR2 is SYDVKM. Between the trimmed V and J ends, which lost 3 bases and 5 bases, there was a span of 10 bases. The CDR3 sequence is 14 residues long. CDR3 coding DNA: TGTGCCAGCAGTTTGTACAGCATGACCGGGGAGCTGTTTTTT. Its translation is CASSLYSMTGELFF.

V usage is TRBV27 and J usage is TRBJ2-7, with D perhaps TRBD2 (5 bases). Between the trimmed V and J ends, which lost 3 bases and 0 bases, there was a span of 12 bases. Germline CDR1 is MNHEY and CDR2 is SMNVEV (reference sequence). CDR3 length equals 15 residues. This CDR3 reads CASSFNGLGSYEQYF. CDR3 nucleotide sequence: TGTGCCAGCAGTTTTAACGGACTCGGCTCCTACGAGCAGTACTTC.

The chain is built from TRBV11-3 and TRBJ2-1, with TRBD1 as a possible D gene (5 bases). Trimming removed 5 bases at V and 3 bases at J, with 8 bases between. CDR3 length: 13 residues. CDR1 and CDR2 (germline): SGHNT, YENEEA. The CDR3 nucleotides read TGTGCCAGCAGCCCCACAGGCTACAATGAGCAGTTCTTC. Protein product: CASSPTGYNEQFF.

The chain uses TRBV28 and TRBJ1-2, with D unclear. The V end lost 7 bases, the J end lost 5 bases, and 11 bases lay between the germline ends. CDR1 and CDR2 from the germline V gene are MDHEN and SYDVKM. This CDR3 comprises 12 residues. The CDR3 DNA follows: TGTGCCAGCAACCTACTAGGGTATGGCTACACCTTC. It translates to CASNLLGYGYTF.

The rearrangement uses TRBV5-1 and TRBJ2-1, with D hard to call. Deletions cut 3 bases from V and 10 bases from J, with 14 bases between. CDR3 size: 13 residues. CDR1 and CDR2 (germline): SGHRS, YFSETQ. CDR3 sequence (DNA): TGCGCCAGCAGCTACCGACGGCCTAGGGAGCAGTTCTTC. Protein sequence: CASSYRRPREQFF.

For the CDR3, the DNA is TGCGCCAGCAGCCAAGTGGCGGGGGGGGCCACAGATACGCAGTATTTT. Protein sequence: CASSQVAGGATDTQYF. The genes are TRBV4-3 and TRBJ2-3, with 9 bases identical to TRBD2. Germline CDR1 and CDR2: LGHNA and YSLEER. Unmatched junction bases numbered 4, after V lost 1 base and J lost 2 bases. The length of the CDR3 is 16 residues.

The chain employs TRBV25-1 and TRBJ2-7, with 8 bases that match TRBD1. Unmatched junction bases numbered 10, after V lost 7 bases and J lost 5 bases. Germline V lookup: CDR1 MGHDK, CDR2 SYGVNS. CDR3 length equals 14 residues. This CDR3 reads CASNTRTGSNEQYF. The CDR3 bases are TGTGCCAGCAATACGAGGACAGGGTCCAACGAGCAGTACTTC.

The chain recombines TRBV4-1 with TRBJ2-3, with D hard to call. This CDR3 comprises 12 residues. Between the trimmed V and J ends, which lost 1 base and 4 bases, there was a span of 3 bases. Germline V CDR1 and CDR2: MGHRA, YSYEKL. CDR3 DNA sequence: TGCGCCAGCAGCCAAGTAGCAGATACGCAGTATTTT. Translating it yields CASSQVADTQYF.

About this clone: Other nucleotide sequences from this sample produce the same CDR3. The V call is TRBV5-6, the J call TRBJ2-3; D uncertain. This CDR3 is built from 12 residues. V lost 0 bases and J lost 4, with 3 bases in between. Germline V CDR1 and CDR2: SGHDT, YYEEEE. The CDR3 reads CASSLAADTQYF. In DNA form, the CDR3 reads TGTGCCAGCAGCTTGGCGGCAGATACGCAGTATTTT.

This clone was counted between two and nine times. The chain uses TRBV7-8 and TRBJ2-7, with a possible D match to TRBD1 (5 bases). CDR1 and CDR2 from the germline V gene are SGHVS and FQNEAQ. The CDR3 length is 14 residues. The germline V and J ends were trimmed by 5 bases and 4 bases, with 15 bases remaining between them. For the CDR3, the DNA is TGTGCCAGCAGCCGGCGAACGACAGTTTACGAGCAGTACTTC. This encodes CASSRRTTVYEQYF. Variable domain in full (rest from reference TRBV7-8 and TRBJ2-7): GAGVSQSPRYKVAKRGQDVALRCDPISGHVSLFWYQQALGQGPEFLTYFQNEAQLDKSGLPSDRFFAERPEGSVSTLKIQRTQQEDSAVYLCASSRRTTVYEQYFGPGTRLTVT.

This clone appeared a single time. The chain recombines TRBV9 with TRBJ2-3; D perhaps matches TRBD2 (6 bases). CDR3 length equals 14 residues. Looked up from germline, CDR1 is SGDLS and CDR2 is YYNGEE. The V gene lost 0 bases and the J gene lost 6 bases, with 11 bases spanning the gap. Here the CDR3 reads CASSVEAGKDTQYF. DNA of the CDR3: TGTGCCAGCAGCGTAGAGGCGGGGAAGGATACGCAGTATTTT.

The chain recombines TRBV10-2 with TRBJ1-2, with a weak D call TRBD1 (5 bases). V shed 8 bases and J shed 4 bases, with 23 bases lying between them. CDR1 and CDR2 from the germline V gene are WSHSY and SAAADI. CDR3 size: 16 residues. The CDR3 sequence is CASGDGEGLHSYGYTF. DNA of the CDR3: TGCGCCAGCGGGGACGGGGAGGGCCTACATTCCTATGGCTACACCTTC.

The chain joins TRBV18 to TRBJ2-7, with 9 nucleotides matching TRBD2. J was trimmed by 6 bases and V by 0 bases; bases with no gene match: 12. CDR1 is KGHSH and CDR2 is LQKENI in the germline V gene. This CDR3 contains 17 residues. CDR3 loop: CASSPPTSAGGSGEQYF. The CDR3 region has the DNA TGTGCCAGCTCACCACCGACGTCAGCGGGAGGATCTGGCGAGCAGTACTTC. Variable domain in full (rest from reference TRBV18 and TRBJ2-7): NAGVMQNPRHLVRRRGQEARLRCSPMKGHSHVYWYRQLPEEGLKFMVYLQKENIIDESGMPKERFSAEFPKEGPSILRIQQVVRGDSAAYFCASSPPTSAGGSGEQYFGPGTRLTVT.